The T cell receptor (beta chain) under discussion was sequenced for a study of identical twins. This clonotype appeared a few times. Its antigen remains unknown. TCRdb reanalysed the 5' RACE reads using MiXCR and keeps one entry per CDR3 protein. The sample comprises hundreds of thousands of distinct CDR3 sequences, approximately 13% of which are singletons, and roughly 7% rests with the top ten. Germline CDR1 is KGHDR and CDR2 is SFDVKD. This CDR3 is built from 13 residues. The ends were cut back, 1 base at V and 10 bases at J, with 10 bases in the middle. The study's findings and limits: Reduced insertions were recorded for abundant cord blood beta clonotypes, with no such pattern in memory repertoires.

Healthy Caucasians alone served as donors. This same sample was also taken into another study, of yellow fever vaccine responses in identical twins. That publication notes: Twins reportedly appeared to share part of their vaccine T cell response while keeping part individual.

This clonotype was obtained from a young woman in good health. Sequenced input: CD8+ T cells sorted from blood. This rearrangement joins TRBV24-1 to TRBJ2-1; D unresolved. In nucleotides, the CDR3 is TGTGCCACCAGTGATTTTCGGGTAGGGGAGCAGTTCTTC. It specifies CATSDFRVGEQFF.